The 11 T cell receptor beta chains presented below share a single source sample, sequenced in a study of tumor-infiltrating lymphocytes in localized non-small cell lung cancer (dated by TCRdb to 2020 to 2022). Libraries were constructed by the immunoSEQ multiplex PCR assay. TCRdb retrieved this table from immuneACCESS and kept in-frame rearrangements only. Not all clones are present; in checked studies, unresolved V genes account for under half, and no reason is known for the remainder. The sample table records 7,500 to 9,500 clones; around 81% of these occur just once. Jointly, the top ten make up roughly 9.8% of the sample. The specimen sequenced was uninvolved lung tissue not adjacent to the tumor. These receptors came from a human donor with non-small cell lung cancer.

The CDR3 coding sequence is TGTGCCAGCAGCTTAGGATACACTGAAGCTTTCTTT. Translating it yields CASSLGYTEAFF. The genes are TRBV5-6 and TRBJ1-1; no firm D call. Trimming shortened V by 2 bases and J by 3 bases, and 5 bases separated the two germline ends. Germline CDR1 reads SGHDT; CDR2 reads YYEEEE. This CDR3 region has 12 residues.

This clone has just one count. This chain joins TRBV15 and TRBJ1-2; tentative D call: TRBD1 (6 bases). The CDR3 is made up of 13 amino acids. Per germline, CDR1 LNHNV and CDR2 YYDKDF (reference sequence). Trimming cost V 5 bases and J 8 bases, with 15 bases left between them. The CDR3 here is CATSRGGLVGYTF. The CDR3 region has the DNA TGTGCCACCAGCCGAGGGGGACTAGTCGGCTACACCTTC. Full variable domain (outside the CDR3, taken from reference TRBV15 and TRBJ1-2): DAMVIQNPRYQVTQFGKPVTLSCSQTLNHNVMYWYQQKSSQAPKLLFHYYDKDFNNEADTPDNFQSRRPNTSFCFLDIRSPGLGDTAMYLCATSRGGLVGYTFGSGTRLTVV.

The rearrangement joins TRBV5-1 to TRBJ2-3; perhaps TRBD2 as D (5 bases). CDR1 and CDR2 (germline): SGHRS, YFSETQ. This CDR3 spans 13 amino acids. V lost 2 bases and J 3 bases, leaving 7 bases between the germline ends. This CDR3 reads CASSLTRTDTQYF. CDR3 nucleotide sequence: TGCGCCAGCAGCTTAACTAGGACAGATACGCAGTATTTT. The whole variable domain, filled in from reference TRBV5-1 and TRBJ2-3, reads KAGVTQTPRYLIKTRGQQVTLSCSPISGHRSVSWYQQTPGQGLQFLFEYFSETQRNKGNFPGRFSGRQFSNSRSEMNVSTLELGDSALYLCASSLTRTDTQYFGPGTRLTVL.

The chain has TRBV5-1 and TRBJ2-1; the match to TRBD1 covers 9 bases. The CDR3 is made up of 15 amino acids. Per germline, CDR1 SGHRS and CDR2 YFSETQ. The V gene end was trimmed by 1 base and the J gene end by 5 bases; junction bases not matched to a gene: 4. The CDR3 nucleotides read TGCGCCAGCAGCTTGATCGGACAGGGGAACAATGAGCAGTTCTTC. This codes for CASSLIGQGNNEQFF.

This chain connects TRBV5-1 to TRBJ2-3; D is tentatively TRBD1 or TRBD2 (5 bases each). Germline V lookup: CDR1 SGHRS, CDR2 YFSETQ. V dropped 0 bases and J dropped 6 bases, with 14 bases sitting between them. The CDR3 covers 15 residues. CDR3 nucleotides: TGCGCCAGCAGCTTGGGAGGGGCGCCGTGGGATACGCAGTATTTT. This encodes CASSLGGAPWDTQYF.

This chain's CDR3 is CASSPLVGGETQYF. The CDR3 nucleotides read TGTGCCAGCAGCCCCCTTGTCGGGGGGGAGACCCAGTACTTC. The chain employs TRBV25-1 and TRBJ2-5, with TRBD2 matching 7 bases. V was clipped by 6 bases and J by 5 bases; unmatched bases: 9. This CDR3 contains 14 residues. The germline V gene has CDR1 MGHDK and CDR2 SYGVNS. The whole variable domain, remainder taken from reference TRBV25-1 and TRBJ2-5, is EADIYQTPRYLVIGTGKKITLECSQTMGHDKMYWYQQDPGMELHLIHYSYGVNSTEKGDLSSESTVSRIRTEHFPLTLESARPSHTSQYLCASSPLVGGETQYFGPGTRLLVL.

The CDR3 reads CASSLDNTGELFF. In nucleotides, the CDR3 is TGTGCCAGCAGCTTAGATAACACCGGGGAGCTGTTTTTT. The V and J genes are TRBV11-2 and TRBJ2-2, with D unclear. The CDR3 has 13 residues. V was pared by 0 bases and J by 2 bases, with 1 base between. The germline gives CDR1 SGHAT, CDR2 FQNNGV.

This chain joins TRBV11-3 and TRBJ2-1; perhaps TRBD2 as D (6 bases). CDR3 length: 16 amino acids. V lost 5 bases and J lost 0, with 14 bases in between. Germline values: CDR1 SGHNT, CDR2 YENEEA. As DNA, the CDR3 is TGTGCCAGCAGCCAGGACTACCTGAGCTCCTACAATGAGCAGTTCTTC. The encoded protein is CASSQDYLSSYNEQFF.

The chain employs TRBV28 and TRBJ2-7; possible D gene TRBD1, 5 bases. V lost 4 bases and J 2 bases, leaving 15 bases between the germline ends. Per germline, CDR1 MDHEN and CDR2 SYDVKM. The CDR3 has 15 amino acids. The CDR3 bases are TGTGCCAGCAGTTCTGTGGGGCGGTCCCCCTACGAGCAGTACTTC. Translated, it gives CASSSVGRSPYEQYF.

This clone appeared a single time. The rearrangement joins TRBV5-4 to TRBJ2-1, with D possibly being TRBD1 (5 bases). The V gene's germline CDR1 is SGHNT and CDR2 YYREEE (reference sequence). The CDR3 covers 16 residues. Deletions cut 5 bases from V and 2 bases from J, with 17 bases between. The CDR3 coding sequence is TGTGCCAGCAGTTCCGAAGACAGTCCGGCCTACAATGAGCAGTTCTTC. It codes for CASSSEDSPAYNEQFF.

The chain joins TRBV18 to TRBJ2-2; no reliable D call. Looked up from germline, CDR1 is KGHSH and CDR2 is LQKENI. The ends were cut back, 0 bases at V and 2 bases at J, with 7 bases in the middle. CDR3 length: 15 residues. The chain's CDR3 is CASSPPEPNTGELFF. CDR3 DNA sequence: TGTGCCAGCTCACCACCGGAGCCCAACACCGGGGAGCTGTTTTTT.